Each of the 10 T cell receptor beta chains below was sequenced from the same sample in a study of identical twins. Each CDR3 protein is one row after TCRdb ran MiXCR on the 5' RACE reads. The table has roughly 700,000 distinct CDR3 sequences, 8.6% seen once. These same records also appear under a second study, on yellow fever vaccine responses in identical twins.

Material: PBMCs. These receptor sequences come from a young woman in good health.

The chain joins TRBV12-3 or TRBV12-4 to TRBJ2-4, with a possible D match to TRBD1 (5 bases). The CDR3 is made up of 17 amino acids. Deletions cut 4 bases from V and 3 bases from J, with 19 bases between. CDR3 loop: CASSSQGAFVGKNIQYF. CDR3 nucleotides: TGTGCCAGCAGTTCACAAGGGGCGTTTGTGGGCAAAAACATTCAGTACTTC.

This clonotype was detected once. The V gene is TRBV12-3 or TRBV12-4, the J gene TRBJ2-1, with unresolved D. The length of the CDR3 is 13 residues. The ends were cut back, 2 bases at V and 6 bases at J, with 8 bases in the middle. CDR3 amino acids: CASSLPPFNEQFF. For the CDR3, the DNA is TGTGCCAGCAGTTTACCTCCTTTCAATGAGCAGTTCTTC.

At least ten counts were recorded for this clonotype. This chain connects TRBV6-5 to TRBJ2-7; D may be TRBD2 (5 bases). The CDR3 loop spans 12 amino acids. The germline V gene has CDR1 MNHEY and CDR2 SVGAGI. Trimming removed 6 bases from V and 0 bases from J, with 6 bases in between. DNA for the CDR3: TGTGCCAGCAGGGGGAGCTCCTACGAGCAGTACTTC. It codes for CASRGSSYEQYF.

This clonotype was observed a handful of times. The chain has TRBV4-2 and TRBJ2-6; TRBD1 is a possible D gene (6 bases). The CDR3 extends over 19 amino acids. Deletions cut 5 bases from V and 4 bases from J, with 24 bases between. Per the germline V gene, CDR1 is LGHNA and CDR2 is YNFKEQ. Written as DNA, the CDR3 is TGTGCCAGCAGCGGTAACGTACAGGGTCTAGGGTTAGGGGCCAACGTCCTGACTTTC. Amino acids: CASSGNVQGLGLGANVLTF.

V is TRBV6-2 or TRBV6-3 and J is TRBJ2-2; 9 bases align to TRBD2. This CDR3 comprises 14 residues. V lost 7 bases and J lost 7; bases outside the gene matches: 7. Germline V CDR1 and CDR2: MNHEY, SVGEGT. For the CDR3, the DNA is TGTGCCAGCATCCTTAGCGGGAGCAGCGGGGAGCTGTTTTTT. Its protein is CASILSGSSGELFF.

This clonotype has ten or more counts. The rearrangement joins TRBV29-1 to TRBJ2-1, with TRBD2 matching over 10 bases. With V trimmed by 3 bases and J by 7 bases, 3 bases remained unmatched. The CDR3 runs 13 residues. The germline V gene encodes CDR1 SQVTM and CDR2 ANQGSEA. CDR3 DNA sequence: TGCAGCGTTGACCTAGCGGGAGTTAATGAGCAGTTCTTC. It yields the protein CSVDLAGVNEQFF.

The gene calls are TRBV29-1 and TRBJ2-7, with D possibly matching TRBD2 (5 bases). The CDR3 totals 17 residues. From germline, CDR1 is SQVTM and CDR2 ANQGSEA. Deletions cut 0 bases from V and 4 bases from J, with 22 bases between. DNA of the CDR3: TGCAGCGTTGAAGATACCCACGCCCTCCTGGGGAGTTACGAGCAGTACTTC. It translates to CSVEDTHALLGSYEQYF.

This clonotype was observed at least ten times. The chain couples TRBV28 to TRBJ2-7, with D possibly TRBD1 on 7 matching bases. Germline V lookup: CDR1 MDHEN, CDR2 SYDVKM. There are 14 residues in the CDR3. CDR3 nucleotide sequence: TGTATCACCAACGCGGGACAGAAGACCTACGAGCAGTACTTC. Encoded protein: CITNAGQKTYEQYF.

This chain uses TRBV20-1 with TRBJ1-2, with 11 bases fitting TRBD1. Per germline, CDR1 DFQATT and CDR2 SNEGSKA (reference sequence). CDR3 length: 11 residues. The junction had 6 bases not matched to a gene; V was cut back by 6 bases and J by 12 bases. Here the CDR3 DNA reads TGCAGTGCGGGGACAGGGGGAGAGAACACCTTC. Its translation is CSAGTGGENTF.

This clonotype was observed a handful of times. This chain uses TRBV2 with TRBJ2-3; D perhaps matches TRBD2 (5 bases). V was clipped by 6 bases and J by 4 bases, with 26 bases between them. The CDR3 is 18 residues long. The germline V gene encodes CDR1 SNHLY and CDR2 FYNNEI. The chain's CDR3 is CASRTNEPEGFRADTQYF. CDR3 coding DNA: TGTGCCAGCAGAACGAACGAACCAGAGGGTTTTCGGGCAGATACGCAGTATTTT.